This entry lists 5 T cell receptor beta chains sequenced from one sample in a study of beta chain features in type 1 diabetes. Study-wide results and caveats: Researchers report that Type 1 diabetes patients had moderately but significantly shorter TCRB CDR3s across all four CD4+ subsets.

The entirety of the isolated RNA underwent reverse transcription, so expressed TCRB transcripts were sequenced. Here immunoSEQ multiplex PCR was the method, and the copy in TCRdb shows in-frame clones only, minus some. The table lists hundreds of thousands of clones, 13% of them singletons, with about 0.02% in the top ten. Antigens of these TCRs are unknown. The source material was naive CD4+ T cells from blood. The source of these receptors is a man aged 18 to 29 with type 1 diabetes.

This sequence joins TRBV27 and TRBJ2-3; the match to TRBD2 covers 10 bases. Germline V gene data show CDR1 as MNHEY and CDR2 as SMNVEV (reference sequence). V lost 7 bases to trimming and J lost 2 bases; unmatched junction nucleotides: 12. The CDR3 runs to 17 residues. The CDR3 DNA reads TGTGCCAGCAACAAGCGGGGGGGGGCCGCACCCACAGATACGCAGTATTTT. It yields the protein CASNKRGGAAPTDTQYF.

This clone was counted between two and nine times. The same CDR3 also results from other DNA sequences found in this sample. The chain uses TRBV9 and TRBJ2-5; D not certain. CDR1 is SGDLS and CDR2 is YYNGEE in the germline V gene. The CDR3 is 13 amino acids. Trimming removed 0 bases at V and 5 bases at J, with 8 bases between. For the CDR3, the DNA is TGTGCCAGCAGCGTAGGAACGGAGGAGACCCAGTACTTC. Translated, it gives CASSVGTEETQYF.

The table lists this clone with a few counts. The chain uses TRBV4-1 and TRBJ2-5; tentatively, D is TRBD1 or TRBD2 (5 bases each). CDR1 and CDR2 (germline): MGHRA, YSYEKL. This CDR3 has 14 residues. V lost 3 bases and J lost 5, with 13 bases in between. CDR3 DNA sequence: TGCGCCAGCAGCCAGGTTCGGGGCGCGGAGACCCAGTACTTC. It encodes CASSQVRGAETQYF.

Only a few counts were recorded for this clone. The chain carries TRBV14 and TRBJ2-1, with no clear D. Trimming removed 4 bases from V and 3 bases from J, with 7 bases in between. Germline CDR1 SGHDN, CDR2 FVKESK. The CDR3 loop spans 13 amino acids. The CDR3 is CASSRAYYNEQFF. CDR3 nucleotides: TGTGCCAGCAGCCGGGCCTACTACAATGAGCAGTTCTTC.

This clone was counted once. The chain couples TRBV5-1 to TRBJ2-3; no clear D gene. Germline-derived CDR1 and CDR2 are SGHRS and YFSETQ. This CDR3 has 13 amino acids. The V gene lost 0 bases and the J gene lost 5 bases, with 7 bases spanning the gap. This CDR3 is CASSLVQLDTQYF. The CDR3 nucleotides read TGCGCCAGCAGCTTGGTCCAGTTAGATACGCAGTATTTT.